This TCR beta chain emerged from a study of cytomegalovirus exposure and HLA in healthy donors (dated by TCRdb to between 2016 and 2019). A note on the overall study: In an earlier analysis of fewer than 750 of the donors, 276 Gb of sequence data and approximately 120 million unique TCR beta sequences from roughly 190 million T cells were reported. An early release covering around 630 HLA-typed donors comprised approximately 300 gigabases of sequencing data and 85 million or so unique TCR sequences. Of the 350 to 400 genotyped donors, about 84% fell in the genetic ancestry cluster associated with self-reported Caucasian donors. The study aimed to test whether signatures of past pathogen exposure could be identified by cataloging public T cell receptors. The study profiled the T cell repertoires of about 640 subjects by immunosequencing and related them to cytomegalovirus serostatus. Along with the approximately 600-subject first cohort, a separate validation cohort of over a hundred different subjects was used. To predict cytomegalovirus infection status, the study combined high-throughput TCR immunosequencing, statistical association of individual TCRs with disease status, and machine learning. In a later analysis, previously published TCR beta repertoires from several hundred donors were re-analyzed and high-resolution HLA genotyping was added so that TCR occurrence patterns could be studied. In the later analysis, no new phenotypic data were used to find candidate immune exposures; instead, reliance was placed on TCR beta sequences and their occurrence across donors. In an earlier analysis of roughly 580 of the donors, high-throughput TCR beta sequencing was used to judge whether each TCR beta V gene segment behaved as functional or pseudogenic. Donor age, sex, ethnicity and CMV serostatus were compiled alongside the repertoire data. A later genetic analysis used genome-wide SNP genotypes for about 65% of the 666 donors, treating that subset as a discovery cohort. All discovery cohort repertoires had been generated using a single sequencing platform. HLA typing included class I and class II loci at four-digit resolution. Typing coverage varied by locus: about 620-640 donors for A, B, C, DRB1 and DQB1; approximately 500 for DQA1; about 600 for DPA1; approximately 490 for DPB1. A handful of DR-DQ haplotypes were handled as single units for association and clustering because linkage in the cohort was strong. On average, over 200,000 unique TCR beta nucleotide sequences were sequenced per donor among 398 genotyped donors of the cohort, with roughly 18% of those sequences being non-productive. Study-level results and caveats: CMV serostatus was the only immune exposure information available for the cohort. Because counts were too low, more than 15 rarely observed V segments, including chromosome 9 orphons, were left out of the earlier analysis of some 600 of the donors. A further reported finding was that TCR beta sequences accurately predicted the HLA-A and HLA-B alleles for most subjects in the first cohort. Sequencing depth was assumed to be roughly uniform across donors in the presence/absence analyses, though that assumption may not hold. Only TCR beta chains were sequenced in this cohort, and the absence of alpha or paired-chain data limited detectable features. According to a later analysis, most CMV-associated TCR beta chains appeared to be HLA-restricted, and the HLA associations seemed to be driven largely by CMV exposure. A later analysis associated 16,951 TCR beta sequences with specific HLA alleles at a false discovery rate of 0.05. A later analysis reported that several top co-occurrence clusters appeared linked to parvovirus B19, influenza, CMV and Epstein-Barr virus. In an earlier analysis of more than 500 of the donors, most TCR beta V segments appeared in productive rearrangements about 87% or about 30% of the time, broadly matching IMGT annotations. Across donors, most TCR sequences were observed very rarely, whereas some public TCRs were present in many individuals. The study gave a list of some 150 TCR beta chains associated with cytomegalovirus. In a later genetic analysis, a missense DCLRE1C variant was associated with V-gene and J-gene trimming of TCR beta chains, and the association was replicated in an independent cohort. Compared with the approximately 600-donor mean, donors in an Asian-associated ancestry cluster had fewer N-insertions in productive TCRs, according to a later genetic analysis. A cluster of highly shared sequence variants was judged likely to be a technical artifact of the sequencing pipeline. In a later analysis, HLA-associated TCR beta chains showed more clonal expansion and lower generation probabilities than non-associated chains that were equally common. In vitro tests confirmed that a few of the cytomegalovirus-associated TCR beta chains recognize cytomegalovirus antigens. It was suggested by the authors that the approach could potentially be generalized to other disease states and immunological phenotypes. In a later analysis, the rate of TCR association differed among HLA loci, with DRB1 alleles having the most associated TCRs and HLA-C alleles having the fewest. Because HLA typing was missing for some donors at each locus, association tests included only the typed subset. Correlated functional status among segregating V segments might be attributable to linkage disequilibrium, but an unknown experimental factor could not be ruled out. The classifier was reported to diagnose cytomegalovirus status with high specificity and sensitivity in both the original cohort and the validation cohort. Some IMGT-functional V segments, including TRBV6-2 and TRBV6-3, could not be told apart with the 87-base-pair reads, so those segments were excluded. When HLA alleles, especially DR and DQ, strongly co-occurred, attributing TCR associations to individual alleles was difficult.

With regard to this clone: What this receptor recognizes is not known. Within one base of it there is no much larger clone, and no base qualities were kept.

For CDR1 and CDR2, the germline V gene (reference sequence) lists MNHEY and SMNVEV. Trimming removed 3 bases from V and 1 base from J, leaving 12 bases between the germline ends. Including the terminal cysteine and phenylalanine, the CDR3 comprises 15 residues. Only the CDR3 DNA is retained, 45 bases long and in frame from the first base. Receptor amplification or capture employed the immunoSEQ multiplex PCR assay. A mixture of 60 forward primers for TCR Vbeta segments and 13 reverse primers for TCR Jbeta segments was used in the multiplex PCR. The CDR3 region of rearranged TCR beta genes was amplified from genomic DNA with a multiplex PCR assay. The Illumina HiSeq System was used to sequence the amplified TCR beta libraries as 87-base-pair reads. Regarding the original processing steps: A later analysis counted 65 million to 90 million unique TCR beta chains across the 550 to 700 repertoires, and approximately 11 million of these chains were shared by at least two donors. A nearest-neighbor algorithm error-corrected the raw reads and collapsed the reads into unique sequences, merging closely related sequences to remove PCR and sequencing errors. Alignment of CDR3 sequences to IMGT reference sequences was used to assign V, D and J gene segments. Each retained sequence needed at least a six-nucleotide match to both a V gene segment and a J gene segment. A rearrangement was called productive if the CDR3 had no stop codons and remained in frame with V and J, and every other rearrangement was called non-productive. Following IMGT convention, CDR3 was defined as the stretch from the second conserved V-encoded cysteine up to the conserved J-encoded phenylalanine. In an earlier analysis of roughly 580 of the donors, sequences lacking an unambiguous match to a single V gene segment were excluded. An earlier analysis of a few hundred of the donors classified V segments as functional when productive rearrangements were above 56.7% and as segregating when the standard deviation between donors was above 5%. A statistical classification framework was built to diagnose cytomegalovirus status from the catalog of TCR beta chain sequences. A later analysis assigned V and J genes by comparing TCR nucleotide sequences with IMGT/GENE-DB human TR gene sequences. Using the TCRdist pipeline, a later analysis assigned CDR3 sequences along with most-parsimonious VDJ recombination scenarios. In a later analysis, every TCR beta chain was defined by the combination of its CDR3 amino acid sequence and its V-gene family, and reads without a unique V-gene family were dropped. To address suspected cross-contamination and a sequencing artifact, a later analysis removed some 620 highly shared, low-generation-probability nucleotide sequences. A later analysis calculated a clonal expansion index for each public chain from normalized within-repertoire ranks of inferred template counts. In a later analysis, generation probabilities were computed using a VDJ recombination model fitted to out-of-frame rearrangements, and the results were checked against IGoR. A later analysis scored TCR-TCR, TCR-HLA and TCR-CMV co-occurrence with hypergeometric tests, applying a repertoire-size bias correction to TCR pairs. In a later analysis, false discovery rates were estimated by permuting HLA or CMV assignments 20 times. A later analysis grouped co-occurring TCRs with DBSCAN, adding TCRdist sequence similarity when clustering within HLA-allele-positive subsets. Repertoires with fewer than 30,000 or more than 120,000 public chains, plus five repertoires with anomalous nucleotide sharing, were excluded from co-occurrence clustering. TCRdb took this table from immuneACCESS and kept in-frame rearrangements with V and J called. Such tables lack part of the clones; where checked against another copy, unresolved V genes explain under half of the gap, and the rest is unexplained. V and J calls plus clone size are reproduced from that table; the DNA served to infer D and trimming. The sample table records approximately 140,000 clones; around 79% of these occur just once. The ten largest make up approximately 3% of the sample.

The cohort comprised approximately 700 healthy bone marrow donors. Cohort members were all nominally healthy when sampled, although unrecorded immune exposures were likely present. The donor tested CMV seronegative and was one of the 352 seronegative cohort members. A peripheral blood sample was provided by each donor, and peripheral blood mononuclear cells were used for TCR beta sequencing. The Qiagen DNeasy Blood Extraction Kit was used to extract genomic DNA from the blood cell samples. The sequence is built from TRBV27 and TRBJ2-5; 5 matching bases give a weak D call of TRBD2. This TCR was sampled from a female donor in good health and CMV-seronegative. Material for sequencing was PBMCs. The CDR3 loop reads CASSFFRAGQETQYF. The sequenced DNA is TGTGCCAGCAGTTTTTTTCGGGCGGGCCAAGAGACCCAGTACTTC.